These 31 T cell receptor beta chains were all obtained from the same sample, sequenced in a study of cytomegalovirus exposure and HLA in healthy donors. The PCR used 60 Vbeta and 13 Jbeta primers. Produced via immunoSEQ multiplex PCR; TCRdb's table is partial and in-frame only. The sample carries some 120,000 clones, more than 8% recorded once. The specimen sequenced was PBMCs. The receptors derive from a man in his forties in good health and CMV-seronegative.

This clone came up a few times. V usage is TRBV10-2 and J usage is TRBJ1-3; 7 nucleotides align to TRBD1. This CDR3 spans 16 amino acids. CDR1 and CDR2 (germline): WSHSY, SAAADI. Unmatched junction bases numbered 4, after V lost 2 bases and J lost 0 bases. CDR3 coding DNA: TGCGCCAGCAGTGAGATGGGACAGTTCTCTGGAAACACCATATATTTT. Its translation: CASSEMGQFSGNTIYF.

The CDR3 loop reads CSVEVSTANTEAFF. CDR3 DNA: TGCAGCGTTGAAGTCTCGACAGCGAACACTGAAGCTTTCTTT. The rearrangement links TRBV29-1 to TRBJ1-1; D might be TRBD1 (5 bases). The CDR3 sequence is 14 residues long. Trimming left V 1 base short and J 1 base short, with 10 bases between. CDR1 SQVTM and CDR2 ANQGSEA come from the germline V gene.

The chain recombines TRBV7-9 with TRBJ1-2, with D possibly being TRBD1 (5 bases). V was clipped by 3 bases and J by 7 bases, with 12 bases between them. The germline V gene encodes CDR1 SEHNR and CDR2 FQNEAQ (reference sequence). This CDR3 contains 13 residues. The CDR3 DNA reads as TGTGCCAGCAGCTTCGGGAGGGACGGTGGCTACACCTTC. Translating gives CASSFGRDGGYTF. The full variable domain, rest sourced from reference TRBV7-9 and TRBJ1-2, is DTGVSQNPRHKITKRGQNVTFRCDPISEHNRLYWYRQTLGQGPEFLTYFQNEAQLEKSRLLSDRFSAERPKGSFSTLEIQRTEQGDSAMYLCASSFGRDGGYTFGSGTRLTVV.

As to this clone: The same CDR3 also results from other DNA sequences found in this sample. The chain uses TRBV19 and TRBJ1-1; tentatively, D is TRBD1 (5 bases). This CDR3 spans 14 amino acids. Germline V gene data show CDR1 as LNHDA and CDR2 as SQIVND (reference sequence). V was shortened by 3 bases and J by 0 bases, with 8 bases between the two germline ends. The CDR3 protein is CASSIRAMNTEAFF. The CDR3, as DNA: TGTGCCAGTAGTATCAGGGCCATGAACACTGAAGCTTTCTTT.

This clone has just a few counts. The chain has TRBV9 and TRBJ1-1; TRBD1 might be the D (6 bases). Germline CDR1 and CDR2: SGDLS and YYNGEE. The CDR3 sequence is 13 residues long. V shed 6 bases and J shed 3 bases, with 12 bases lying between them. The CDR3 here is CASNSEGDTEAFF. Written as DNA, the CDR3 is TGTGCCAGCAATAGTGAGGGGGACACTGAAGCTTTCTTT.

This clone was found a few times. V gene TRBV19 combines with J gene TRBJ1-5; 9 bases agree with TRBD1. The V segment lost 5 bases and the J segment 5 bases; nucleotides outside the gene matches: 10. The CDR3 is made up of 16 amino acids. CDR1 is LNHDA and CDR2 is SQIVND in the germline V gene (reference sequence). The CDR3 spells CASSPGQGVFDQPQHF. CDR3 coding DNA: TGTGCCAGTAGTCCGGGACAGGGTGTTTTCGATCAGCCCCAGCATTTT.

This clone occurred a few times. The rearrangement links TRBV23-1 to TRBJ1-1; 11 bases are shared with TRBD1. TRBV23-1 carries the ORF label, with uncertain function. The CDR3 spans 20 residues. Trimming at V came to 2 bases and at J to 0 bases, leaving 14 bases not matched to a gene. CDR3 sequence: CASSQPFQDRGPAMNTEAFF. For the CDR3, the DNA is TGCGCCAGCAGTCAACCGTTCCAGGACAGGGGGCCCGCAATGAACACTGAAGCTTTCTTT.

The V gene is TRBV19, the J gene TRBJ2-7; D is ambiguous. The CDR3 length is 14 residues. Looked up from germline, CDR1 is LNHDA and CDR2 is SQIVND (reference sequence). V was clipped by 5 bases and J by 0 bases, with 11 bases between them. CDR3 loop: CASSYSLSSYEQYF. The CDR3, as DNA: TGTGCCAGTAGTTATTCCCTTAGCTCCTACGAGCAGTACTTC.

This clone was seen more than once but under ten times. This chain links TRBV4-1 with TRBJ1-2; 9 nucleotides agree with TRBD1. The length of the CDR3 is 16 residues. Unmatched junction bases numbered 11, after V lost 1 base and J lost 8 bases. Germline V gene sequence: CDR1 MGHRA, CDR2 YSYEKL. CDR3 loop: CASSQATGTGLRGYTF. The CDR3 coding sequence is TGCGCCAGCAGCCAAGCCACCGGGACAGGGCTTCGCGGCTACACCTTC.

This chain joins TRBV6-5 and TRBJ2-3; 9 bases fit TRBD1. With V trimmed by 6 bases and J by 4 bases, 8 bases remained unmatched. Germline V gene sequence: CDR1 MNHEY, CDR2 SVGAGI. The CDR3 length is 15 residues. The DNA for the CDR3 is TGTGCCAGCAGCCACCGGGACAGGGCGTCAGATACGCAGTATTTT. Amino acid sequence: CASSHRDRASDTQYF.

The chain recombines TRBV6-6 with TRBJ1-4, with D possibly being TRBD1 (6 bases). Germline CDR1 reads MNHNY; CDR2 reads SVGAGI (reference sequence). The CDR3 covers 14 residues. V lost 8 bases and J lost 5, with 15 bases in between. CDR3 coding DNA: TGTGCCAGCGGGGAGGGGGTCGGGAATGAAAAACTGTTTTTT. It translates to CASGEGVGNEKLFF.

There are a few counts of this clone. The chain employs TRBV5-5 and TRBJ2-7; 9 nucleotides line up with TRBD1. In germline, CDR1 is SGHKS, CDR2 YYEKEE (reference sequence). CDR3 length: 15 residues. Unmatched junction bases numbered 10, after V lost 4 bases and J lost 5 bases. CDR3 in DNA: TGTGCCAGCAGCCCCTGGGGACAGGGAGTTAACGAGCAGTACTTC. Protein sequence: CASSPWGQGVNEQYF.

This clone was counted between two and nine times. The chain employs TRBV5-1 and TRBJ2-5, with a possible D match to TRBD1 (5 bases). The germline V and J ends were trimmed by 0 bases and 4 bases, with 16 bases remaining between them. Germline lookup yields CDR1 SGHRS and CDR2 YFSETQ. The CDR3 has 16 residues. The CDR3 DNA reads TGCGCCAGCAGCTTGGGCTACCTGACAGTAGGAGAGACCCAGTACTTC. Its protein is CASSLGYLTVGETQYF.

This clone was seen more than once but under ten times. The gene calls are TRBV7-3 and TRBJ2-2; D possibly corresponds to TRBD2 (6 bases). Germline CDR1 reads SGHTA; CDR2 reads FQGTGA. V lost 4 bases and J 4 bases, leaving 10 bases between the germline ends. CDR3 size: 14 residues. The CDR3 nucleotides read TGTGCCAGCAGCTACGGGGGTTCCACCGGGGAGCTGTTTTTT. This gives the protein CASSYGGSTGELFF.

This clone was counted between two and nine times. CDR3 amino acids: CSAGLAGRGETQYF. Here the CDR3 DNA reads TGCAGCGCGGGACTAGCGGGGAGGGGGGAGACCCAGTACTTC. V usage is TRBV29-1 and J usage is TRBJ2-5; 13 nucleotides align to TRBD2. This CDR3 has 14 residues. From germline, CDR1 is SQVTM and CDR2 ANQGSEA. V lost 7 bases and J lost 5; bases outside the gene matches: 7.

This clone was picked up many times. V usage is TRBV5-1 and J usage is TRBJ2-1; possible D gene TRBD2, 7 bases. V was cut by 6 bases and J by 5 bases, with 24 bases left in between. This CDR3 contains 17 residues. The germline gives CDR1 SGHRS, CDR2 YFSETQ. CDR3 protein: CASTQLSRGGLDNEQFF. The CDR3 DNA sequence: TGCGCCAGCACCCAGCTTAGTAGGGGGGGCTTGGACAATGAGCAGTTCTTC. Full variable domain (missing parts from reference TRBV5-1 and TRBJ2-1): KAGVTQTPRYLIKTRGQQVTLSCSPISGHRSVSWYQQTPGQGLQFLFEYFSETQRNKGNFPGRFSGRQFSNSRSEMNVSTLELGDSALYLCASTQLSRGGLDNEQFFGPGTRLTVL.

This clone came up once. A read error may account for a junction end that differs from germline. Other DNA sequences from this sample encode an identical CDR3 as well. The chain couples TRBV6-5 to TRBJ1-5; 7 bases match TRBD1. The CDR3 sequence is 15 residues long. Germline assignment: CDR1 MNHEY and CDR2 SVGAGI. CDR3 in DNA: TGCGCCAGCAGCCTCGACAGGGATAGCAATCAGCCCCAGCATTTT. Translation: CASSLDRDSNQPQHF.

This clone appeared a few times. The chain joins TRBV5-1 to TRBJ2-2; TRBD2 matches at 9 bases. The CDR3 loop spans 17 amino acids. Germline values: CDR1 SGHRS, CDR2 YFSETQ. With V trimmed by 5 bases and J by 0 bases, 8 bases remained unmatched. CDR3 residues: CASSGVAGATNTGELFF. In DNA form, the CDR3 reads TGCGCCAGCAGTGGGGTAGCGGGGGCCACGAACACCGGGGAGCTGTTTTTT.

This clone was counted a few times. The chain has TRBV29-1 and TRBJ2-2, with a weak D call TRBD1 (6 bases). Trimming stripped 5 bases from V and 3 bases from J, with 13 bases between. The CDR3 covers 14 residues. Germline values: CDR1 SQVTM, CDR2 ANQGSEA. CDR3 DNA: TGCAGCGTTTCTTACAGGGAATACACCGGGGAGCTGTTTTTT. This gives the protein CSVSYREYTGELFF.

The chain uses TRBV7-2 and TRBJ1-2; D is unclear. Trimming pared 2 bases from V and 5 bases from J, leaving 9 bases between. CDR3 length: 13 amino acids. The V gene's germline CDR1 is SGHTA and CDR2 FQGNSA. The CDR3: CASSLQARYGYTF. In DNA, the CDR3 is TGTGCCAGCAGCTTACAAGCTAGGTATGGCTACACCTTC.

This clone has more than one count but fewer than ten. The CDR3 DNA sequence: TGTGCCAGCAGCTCTACGACTAGCGGGGGGGCCAATGAGCAGTTCTTC. It is translated as CASSSTTSGGANEQFF. This chain uses TRBV5-6 with TRBJ2-1; TRBD2 agrees at 14 bases. The CDR3 extends over 16 amino acids. Per the germline V gene, CDR1 is SGHDT and CDR2 is YYEEEE. V gave up 3 bases and J gave up 6 bases; unmatched junction bases: 5. The complete variable domain, with remaining parts taken from reference TRBV5-6 and TRBJ2-1, reads DAGVTQSPTHLIKTRGQQVTLRCSPKSGHDTVSWYQQALGQGPQFIFQYYEEEERQRGNFPDRFSGHQFPNYSSELNVNALLLGDSALYLCASSSTTSGGANEQFFGPGTRLTVL.

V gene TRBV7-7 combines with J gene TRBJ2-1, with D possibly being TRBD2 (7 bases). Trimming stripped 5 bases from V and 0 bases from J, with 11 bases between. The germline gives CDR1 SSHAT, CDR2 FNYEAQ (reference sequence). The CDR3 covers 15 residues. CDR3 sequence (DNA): TGTGCCAGCAGCGAGGGGGGGGGCTCCTACAATGAGCAGTTCTTC. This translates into CASSEGGGSYNEQFF.

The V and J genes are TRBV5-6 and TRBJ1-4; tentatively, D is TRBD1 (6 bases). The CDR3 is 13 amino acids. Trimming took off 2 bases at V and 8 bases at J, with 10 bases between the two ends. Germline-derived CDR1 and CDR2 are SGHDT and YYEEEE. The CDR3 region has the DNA TGTGCCAGCAGCTTCACAGGGAACGAAAAACTGTTTTTT. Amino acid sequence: CASSFTGNEKLFF.

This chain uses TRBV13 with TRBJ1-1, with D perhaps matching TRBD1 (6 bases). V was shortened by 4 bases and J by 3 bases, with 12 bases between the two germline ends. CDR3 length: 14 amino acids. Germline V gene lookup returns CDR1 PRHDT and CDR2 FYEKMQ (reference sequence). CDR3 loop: CASSWGRGYTEAFF. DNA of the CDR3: TGTGCCAGCAGCTGGGGAAGGGGGTACACTGAAGCTTTCTTT.

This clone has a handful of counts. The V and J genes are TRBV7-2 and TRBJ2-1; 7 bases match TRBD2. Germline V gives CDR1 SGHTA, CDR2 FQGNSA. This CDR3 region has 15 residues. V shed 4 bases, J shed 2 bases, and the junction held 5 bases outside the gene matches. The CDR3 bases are TGTGCCAGCAGCTCTGAGCGGGGAGCCTACAATGAGCAGTTCTTC. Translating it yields CASSSERGAYNEQFF.

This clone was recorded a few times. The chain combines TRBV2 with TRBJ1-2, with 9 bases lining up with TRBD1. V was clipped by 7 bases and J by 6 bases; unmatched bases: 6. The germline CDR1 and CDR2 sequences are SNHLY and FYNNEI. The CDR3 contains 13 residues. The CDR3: CASKGDRGDGYTF. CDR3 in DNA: TGTGCCAGCAAAGGAGACAGGGGGGATGGCTACACCTTC.

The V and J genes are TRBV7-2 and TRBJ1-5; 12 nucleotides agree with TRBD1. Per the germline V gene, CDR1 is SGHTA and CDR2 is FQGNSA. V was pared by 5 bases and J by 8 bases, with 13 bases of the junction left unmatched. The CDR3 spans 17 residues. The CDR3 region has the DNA TGTGCCAGCAGCCCCCACCGGGACAGGGGGCCCAGGGAGCCCCAGCATTTT. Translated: CASSPHRDRGPREPQHF.

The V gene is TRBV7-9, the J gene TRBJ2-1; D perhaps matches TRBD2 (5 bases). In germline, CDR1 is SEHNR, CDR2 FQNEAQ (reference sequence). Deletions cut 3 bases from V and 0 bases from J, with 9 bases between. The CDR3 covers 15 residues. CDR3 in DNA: TGTGCCAGCAGCTTTTCGGGGAGCTCCTACAATGAGCAGTTCTTC. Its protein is CASSFSGSSYNEQFF.

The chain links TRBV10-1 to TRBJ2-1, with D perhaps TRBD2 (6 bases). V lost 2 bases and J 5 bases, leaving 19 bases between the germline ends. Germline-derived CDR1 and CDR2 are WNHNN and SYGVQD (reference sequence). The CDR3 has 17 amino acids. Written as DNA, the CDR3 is TGCGCCAGCAGTGAGATGAAGTCGGCGCGGGGCGACAATGAGCAGTTCTTC. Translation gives CASSEMKSARGDNEQFF.

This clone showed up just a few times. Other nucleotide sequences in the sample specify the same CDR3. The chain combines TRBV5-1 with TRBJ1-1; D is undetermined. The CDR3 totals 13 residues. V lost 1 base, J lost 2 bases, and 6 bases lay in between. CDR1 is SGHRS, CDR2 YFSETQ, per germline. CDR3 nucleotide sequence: TGCGCCAGCAGCTTGACGGGAAACACTGAAGCTTTCTTT. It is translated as CASSLTGNTEAFF.

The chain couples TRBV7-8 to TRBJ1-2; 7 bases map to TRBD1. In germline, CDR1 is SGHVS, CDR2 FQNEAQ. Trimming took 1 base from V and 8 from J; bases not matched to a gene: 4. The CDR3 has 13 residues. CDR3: CASSLEGAHGYTF. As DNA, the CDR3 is TGTGCCAGCAGCTTAGAGGGGGCGCACGGCTACACCTTC.